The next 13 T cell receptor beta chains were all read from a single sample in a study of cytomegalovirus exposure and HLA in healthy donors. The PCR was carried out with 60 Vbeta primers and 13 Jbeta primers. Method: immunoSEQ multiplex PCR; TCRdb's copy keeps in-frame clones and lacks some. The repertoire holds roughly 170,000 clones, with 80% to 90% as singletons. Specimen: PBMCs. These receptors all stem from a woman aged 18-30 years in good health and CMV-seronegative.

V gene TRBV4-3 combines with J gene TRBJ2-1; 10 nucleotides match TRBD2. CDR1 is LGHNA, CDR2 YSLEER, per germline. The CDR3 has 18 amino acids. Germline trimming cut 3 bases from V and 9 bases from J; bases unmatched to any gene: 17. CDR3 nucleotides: TGCGCCAGCAGCCATCACGAGTTCGGTACTAGCGGGGCGGGTGAGCAGTTCTTC. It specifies CASSHHEFGTSGAGEQFF.

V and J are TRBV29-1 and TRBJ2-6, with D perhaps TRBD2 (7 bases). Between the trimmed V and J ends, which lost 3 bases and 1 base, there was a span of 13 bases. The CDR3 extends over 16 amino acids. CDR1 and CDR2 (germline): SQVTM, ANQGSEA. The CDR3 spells CSVDVGGGSGANVLTF. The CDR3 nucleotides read TGCAGCGTTGACGTGGGAGGGGGTTCTGGGGCCAACGTCCTGACTTTC.

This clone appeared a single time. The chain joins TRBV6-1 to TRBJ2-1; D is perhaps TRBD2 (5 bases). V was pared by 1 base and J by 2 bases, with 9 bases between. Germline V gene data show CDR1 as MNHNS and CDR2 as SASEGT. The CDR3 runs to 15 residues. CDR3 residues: CASSEVREAYNEQFF. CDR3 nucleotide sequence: TGTGCCAGCAGTGAAGTGAGGGAAGCCTACAATGAGCAGTTCTTC.

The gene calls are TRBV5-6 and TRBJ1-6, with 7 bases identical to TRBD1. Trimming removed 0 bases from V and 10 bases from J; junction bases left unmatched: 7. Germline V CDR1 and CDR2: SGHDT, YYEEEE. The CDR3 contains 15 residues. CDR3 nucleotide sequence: TGTGCCAGCAGCTTGGGACAGGGCGTAGGATCACCCCTCCACTTT. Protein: CASSLGQGVGSPLHF. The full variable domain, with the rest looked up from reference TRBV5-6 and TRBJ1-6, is DAGVTQSPTHLIKTRGQQVTLRCSPKSGHDTVSWYQQALGQGPQFIFQYYEEEERQRGNFPDRFSGHQFPNYSSELNVNALLLGDSALYLCASSLGQGVGSPLHFGNGTRLTVT.

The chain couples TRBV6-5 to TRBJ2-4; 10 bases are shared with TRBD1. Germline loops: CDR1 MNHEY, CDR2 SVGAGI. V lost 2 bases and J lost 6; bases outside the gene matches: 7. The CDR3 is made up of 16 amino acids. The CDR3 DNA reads TGTGCCAGCAGTTACACCTGGACAGGGGGGATAAACATTCAGTACTTC. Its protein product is CASSYTWTGGINIQYF.

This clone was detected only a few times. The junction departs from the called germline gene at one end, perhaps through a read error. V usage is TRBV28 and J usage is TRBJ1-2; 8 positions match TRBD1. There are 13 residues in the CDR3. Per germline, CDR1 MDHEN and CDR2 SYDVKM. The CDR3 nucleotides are TGTGCCAGCACTTTACCAGGGGGCCGGGGCTACACCTTC. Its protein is CASTLPGGRGYTF.

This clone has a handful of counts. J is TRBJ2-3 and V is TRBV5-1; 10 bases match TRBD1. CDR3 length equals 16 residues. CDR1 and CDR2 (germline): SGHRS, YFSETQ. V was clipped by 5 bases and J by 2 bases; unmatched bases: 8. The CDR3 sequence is CASRSGTGEDTDTQYF. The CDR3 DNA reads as TGCGCCAGCAGAAGTGGGACAGGGGAGGACACAGATACGCAGTATTTT. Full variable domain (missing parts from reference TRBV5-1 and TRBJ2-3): KAGVTQTPRYLIKTRGQQVTLSCSPISGHRSVSWYQQTPGQGLQFLFEYFSETQRNKGNFPGRFSGRQFSNSRSEMNVSTLELGDSALYLCASRSGTGEDTDTQYFGPGTRLTVL.

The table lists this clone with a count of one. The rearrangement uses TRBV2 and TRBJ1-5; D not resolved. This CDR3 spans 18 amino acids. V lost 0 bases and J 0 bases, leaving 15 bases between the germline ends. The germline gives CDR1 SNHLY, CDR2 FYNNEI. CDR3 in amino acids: CASSEAIGREYSNQPQHF. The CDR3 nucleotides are TGTGCCAGCAGTGAAGCGATAGGGAGAGAGTATAGCAATCAGCCCCAGCATTTT.

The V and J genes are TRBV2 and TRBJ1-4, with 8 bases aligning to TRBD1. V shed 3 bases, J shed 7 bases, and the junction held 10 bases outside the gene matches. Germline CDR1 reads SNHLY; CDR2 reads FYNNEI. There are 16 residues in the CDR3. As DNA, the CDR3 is TGTGCCAGCAGTGACAGGGGGCCCCCTTTTGGTGAAAAACTGTTTTTT. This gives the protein CASSDRGPPFGEKLFF.

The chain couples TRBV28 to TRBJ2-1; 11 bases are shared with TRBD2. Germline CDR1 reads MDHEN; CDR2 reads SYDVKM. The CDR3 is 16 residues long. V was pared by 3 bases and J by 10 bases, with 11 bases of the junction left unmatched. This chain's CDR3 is CASSLALAGGSGEQFF. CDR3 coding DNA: TGTGCCAGCAGTTTGGCTCTAGCGGGGGGTTCGGGGGAGCAGTTCTTC.

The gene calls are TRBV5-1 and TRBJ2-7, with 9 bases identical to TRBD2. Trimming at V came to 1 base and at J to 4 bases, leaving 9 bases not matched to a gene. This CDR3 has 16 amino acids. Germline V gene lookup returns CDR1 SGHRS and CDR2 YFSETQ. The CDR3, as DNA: TGCGCCAGCAGCTTGTCGGCTAGCGGGAAACAGTACGAGCAGTACTTC. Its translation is CASSLSASGKQYEQYF.

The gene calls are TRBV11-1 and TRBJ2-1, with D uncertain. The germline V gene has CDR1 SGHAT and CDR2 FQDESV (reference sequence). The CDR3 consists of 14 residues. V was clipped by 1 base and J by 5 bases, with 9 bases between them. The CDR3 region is CASSLDFHNNEQFF. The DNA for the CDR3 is TGTGCCAGCAGCTTAGATTTTCACAACAATGAGCAGTTCTTC.

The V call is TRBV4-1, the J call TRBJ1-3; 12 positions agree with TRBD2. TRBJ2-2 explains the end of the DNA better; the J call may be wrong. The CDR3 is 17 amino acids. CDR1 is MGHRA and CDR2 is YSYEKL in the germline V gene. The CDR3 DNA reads TGCGCCAGCAGCCAAGATCGACTAGCGGGAGCCACCGGGGAGCTGTTTTTT. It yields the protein CASSQDRLAGATGELFF.